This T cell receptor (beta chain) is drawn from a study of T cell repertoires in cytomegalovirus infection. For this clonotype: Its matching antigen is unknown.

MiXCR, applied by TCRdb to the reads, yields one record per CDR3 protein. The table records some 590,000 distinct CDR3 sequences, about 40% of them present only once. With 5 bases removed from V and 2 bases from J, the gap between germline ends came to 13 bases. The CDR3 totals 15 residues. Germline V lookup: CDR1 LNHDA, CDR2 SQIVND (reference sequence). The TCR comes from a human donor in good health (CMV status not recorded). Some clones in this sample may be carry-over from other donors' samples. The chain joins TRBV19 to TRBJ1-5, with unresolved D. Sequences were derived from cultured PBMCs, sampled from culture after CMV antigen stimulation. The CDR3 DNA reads TGTGCCAGTAGTGCCTCGATAGTTCGCAATCAGCCCCAGCATTTT. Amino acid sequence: CASSASIVRNQPQHF.